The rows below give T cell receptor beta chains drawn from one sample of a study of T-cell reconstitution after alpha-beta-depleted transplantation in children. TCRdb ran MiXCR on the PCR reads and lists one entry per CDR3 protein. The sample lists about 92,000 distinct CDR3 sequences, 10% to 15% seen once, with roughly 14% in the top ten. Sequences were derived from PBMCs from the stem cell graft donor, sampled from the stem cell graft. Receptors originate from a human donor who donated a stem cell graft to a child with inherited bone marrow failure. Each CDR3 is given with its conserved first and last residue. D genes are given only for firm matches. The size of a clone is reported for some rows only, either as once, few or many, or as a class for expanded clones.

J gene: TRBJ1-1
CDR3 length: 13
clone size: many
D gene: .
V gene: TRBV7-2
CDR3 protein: CASSWDRDTEAFF
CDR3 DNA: TGTGCCAGCAGCTGGGACCGGGACACTGAAGCTTTCTTT

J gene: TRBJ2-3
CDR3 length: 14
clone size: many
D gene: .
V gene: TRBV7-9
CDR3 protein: CASSLSGGTDTQYF
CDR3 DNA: TGTGCCAGCAGCTTATCAGGAGGAACAGATACGCAGTATTTT

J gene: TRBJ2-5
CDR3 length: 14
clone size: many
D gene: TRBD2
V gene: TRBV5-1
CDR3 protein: CASMGGMVQETQYF
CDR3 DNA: TGCGCCAGCATGGGGGGGATGGTCCAAGAGACCCAGTACTTC

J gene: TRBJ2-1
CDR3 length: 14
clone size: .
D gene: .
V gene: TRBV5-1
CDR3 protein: CASTGDPSYNEQFF
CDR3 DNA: TGCGCCAGCACGGGGGATCCCTCCTACAATGAGCAGTTCTTC

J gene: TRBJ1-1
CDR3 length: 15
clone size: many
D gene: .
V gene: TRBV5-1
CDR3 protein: CASSLEGGMDTEAFF
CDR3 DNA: TGCGCCAGCAGCTTGGAAGGAGGGATGGACACTGAAGCTTTCTTT

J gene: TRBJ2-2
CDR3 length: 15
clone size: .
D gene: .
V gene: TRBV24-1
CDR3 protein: CATSAAGTSTGELFF
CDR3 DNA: TGTGCCACCAGTGCTGCAGGGACCTCCACCGGGGAGCTGTTTTTT

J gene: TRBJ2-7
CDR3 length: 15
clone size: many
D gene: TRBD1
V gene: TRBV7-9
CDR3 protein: CASSDFDRGSYEQYF
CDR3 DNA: TGTGCCAGCAGCGATTTCGACAGGGGCTCCTACGAGCAGTACTTC

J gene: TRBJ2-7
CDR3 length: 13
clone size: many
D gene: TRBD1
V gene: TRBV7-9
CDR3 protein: CASSWGQYYEQYF
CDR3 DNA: TGTGCCAGCAGCTGGGGACAGTACTACGAGCAGTACTTC

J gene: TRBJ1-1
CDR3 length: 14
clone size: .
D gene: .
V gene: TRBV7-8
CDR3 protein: CASSPMTVNTEAFF
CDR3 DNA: TGTGCCAGCAGCCCTATGACAGTGAACACTGAAGCTTTCTTT

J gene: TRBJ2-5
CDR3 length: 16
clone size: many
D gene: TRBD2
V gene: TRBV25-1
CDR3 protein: CASSGGLAGTQETQYF
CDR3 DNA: TGTGCCAGCAGTGGAGGACTAGCGGGTACCCAAGAGACCCAGTACTTC

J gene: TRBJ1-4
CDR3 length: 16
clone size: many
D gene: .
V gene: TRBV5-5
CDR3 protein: CASSRQKTATNEKLFF
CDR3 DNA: TGTGCCAGCAGCCGCCAGAAGACAGCAACTAATGAAAAACTGTTTTTT

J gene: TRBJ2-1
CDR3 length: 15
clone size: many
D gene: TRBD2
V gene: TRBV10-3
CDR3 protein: CAIRPGTSGSNEQFF
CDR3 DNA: TGTGCCATCAGGCCCGGGACTAGCGGGAGCAATGAGCAGTTCTTC

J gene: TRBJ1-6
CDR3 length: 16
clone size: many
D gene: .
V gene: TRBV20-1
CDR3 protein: CSAPGSTSSYNSPLHF
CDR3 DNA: TGCAGTGCCCCGGGTTCTACGAGCTCCTATAATTCACCCCTCCACTTT

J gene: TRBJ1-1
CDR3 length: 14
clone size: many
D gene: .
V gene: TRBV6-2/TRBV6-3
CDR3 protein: CASRKGGWRTEAFF
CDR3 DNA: TGTGCCAGCAGAAAGGGGGGTTGGCGGACTGAAGCTTTCTTT

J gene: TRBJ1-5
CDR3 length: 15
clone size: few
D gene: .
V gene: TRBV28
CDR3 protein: CASSPTGSSNQPQHF
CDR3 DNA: TGTGCCAGCAGCCCTACAGGTAGTAGCAATCAGCCCCAGCATTTT

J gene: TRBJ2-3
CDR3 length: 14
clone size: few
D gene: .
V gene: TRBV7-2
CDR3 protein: CASSFDRNTDTQYF
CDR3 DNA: TGTGCCAGCAGCTTCGACAGGAACACAGATACGCAGTATTTT

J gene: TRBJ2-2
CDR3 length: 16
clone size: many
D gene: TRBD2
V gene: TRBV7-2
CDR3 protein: CASSFPGTSNTGELFF
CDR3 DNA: TGTGCCAGCAGCTTCCCCGGGACTAGCAACACCGGGGAGCTGTTTTTT

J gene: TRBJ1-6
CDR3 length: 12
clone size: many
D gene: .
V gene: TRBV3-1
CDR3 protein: CATSGYDSPLHF
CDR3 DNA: TGTGCCACCTCGGGGTACGACTCACCCCTCCACTTT

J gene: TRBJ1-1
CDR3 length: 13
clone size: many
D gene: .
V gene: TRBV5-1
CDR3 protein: CASSLGIRTEAFF
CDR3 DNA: TGCGCCAGCAGCTTGGGGATACGGACTGAAGCTTTCTTT

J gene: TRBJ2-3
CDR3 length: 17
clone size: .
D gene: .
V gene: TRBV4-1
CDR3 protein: CASSQAETEDSTDTQYF
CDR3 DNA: TGCGCCAGCAGCCAAGCGGAGACAGAAGACAGCACAGATACGCAGTATTTT

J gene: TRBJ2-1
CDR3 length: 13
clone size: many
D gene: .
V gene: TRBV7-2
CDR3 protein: CASSLTKPREQFF
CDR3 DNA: TGTGCCAGCAGCTTAACTAAACCACGCGAGCAGTTCTTC

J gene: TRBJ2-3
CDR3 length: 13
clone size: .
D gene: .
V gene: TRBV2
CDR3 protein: CASTGTSTDTQYF
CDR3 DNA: TGTGCCAGCACAGGGACAAGCACAGATACGCAGTATTTT

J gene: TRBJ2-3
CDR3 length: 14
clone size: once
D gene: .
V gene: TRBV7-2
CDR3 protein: CASSLARTTDTQYF
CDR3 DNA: TGTGCCAGCAGCTTAGCTAGGACCACAGATACGCAGTATTTT

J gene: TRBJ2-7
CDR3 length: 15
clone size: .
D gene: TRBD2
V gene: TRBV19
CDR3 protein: CATTGVAGVGYEQYF
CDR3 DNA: TGTGCCACCACTGGGGTAGCGGGAGTGGGCTACGAGCAGTACTTC

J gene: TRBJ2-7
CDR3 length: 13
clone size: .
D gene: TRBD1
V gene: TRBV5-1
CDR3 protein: CASRGDSQYEQYF
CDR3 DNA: TGCGCCAGCCGTGGGGACAGCCAATACGAGCAGTACTTC

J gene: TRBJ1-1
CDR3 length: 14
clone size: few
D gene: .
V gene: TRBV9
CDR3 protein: CASSVGAQNTEAFF
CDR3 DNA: TGTGCCAGCAGCGTAGGAGCTCAGAACACTGAAGCTTTCTTT

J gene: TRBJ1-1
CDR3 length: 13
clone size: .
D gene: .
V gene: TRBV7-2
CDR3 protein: CASSLALGPEAFF
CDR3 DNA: TGTGCCAGCAGCTTAGCGCTAGGGCCCGAAGCTTTCTTT

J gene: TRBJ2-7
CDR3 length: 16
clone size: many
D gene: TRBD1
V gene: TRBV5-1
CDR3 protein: CASSLGTWDSSYEQYF
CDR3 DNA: TGCGCCAGCAGCTTGGGTACATGGGACAGCTCCTACGAGCAGTACTTC

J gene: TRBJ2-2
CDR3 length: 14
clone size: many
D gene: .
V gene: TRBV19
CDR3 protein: CASIRTVESGELFF
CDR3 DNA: TGTGCCAGTATCAGGACAGTTGAGTCCGGGGAGCTGTTTTTT

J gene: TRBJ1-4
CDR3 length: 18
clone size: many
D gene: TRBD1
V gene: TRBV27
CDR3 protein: CASSLSPGTGLYNEKLFF
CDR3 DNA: TGTGCCAGCAGTTTATCTCCCGGGACAGGGTTATATAATGAAAAACTGTTTTTT

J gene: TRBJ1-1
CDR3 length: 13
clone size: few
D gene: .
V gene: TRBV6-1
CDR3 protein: CASSEGRYTEAFF
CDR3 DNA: TGTGCCAGCAGTGAGGGCAGATATACTGAAGCTTTCTTT

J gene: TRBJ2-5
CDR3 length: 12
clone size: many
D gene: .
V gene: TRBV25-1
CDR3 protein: CASSGPVETQYF
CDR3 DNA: TGTGCCAGCAGTGGACCTGTGGAGACCCAGTACTTC

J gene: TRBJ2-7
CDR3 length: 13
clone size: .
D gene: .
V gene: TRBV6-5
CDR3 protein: CASPPGDSHEQYF
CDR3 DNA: TGTGCCAGCCCTCCGGGAGATTCCCACGAGCAGTACTTC

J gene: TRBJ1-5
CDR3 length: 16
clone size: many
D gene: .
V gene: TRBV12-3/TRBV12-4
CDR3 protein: CASKEGGSPSYQPQHF
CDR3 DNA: TGTGCCAGCAAGGAAGGGGGGAGCCCCAGTTATCAGCCCCAGCATTTT

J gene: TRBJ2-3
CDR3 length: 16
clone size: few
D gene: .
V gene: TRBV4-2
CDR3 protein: CASSQVGGLRTDTQYF
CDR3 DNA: TGTGCCAGCAGCCAAGTGGGGGGATTAAGGACAGATACGCAGTATTTT

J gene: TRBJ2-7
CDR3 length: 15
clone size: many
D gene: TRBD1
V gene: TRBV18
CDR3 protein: CASTDRGSFPYEQYF
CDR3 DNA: TGTGCCAGCACCGACAGGGGAAGTTTCCCCTACGAGCAGTACTTC

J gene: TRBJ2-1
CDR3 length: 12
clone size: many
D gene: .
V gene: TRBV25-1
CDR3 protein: CASSDRLDEQFF
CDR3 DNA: TGTGCCAGCAGTGACAGACTTGATGAGCAGTTCTTC

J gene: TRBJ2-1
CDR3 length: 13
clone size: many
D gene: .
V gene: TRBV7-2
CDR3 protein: CASSFGSGDEQFF
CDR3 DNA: TGTGCCAGCAGCTTTGGGTCAGGGGATGAGCAGTTCTTC

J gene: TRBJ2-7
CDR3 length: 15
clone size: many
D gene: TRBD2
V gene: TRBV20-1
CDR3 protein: CSASRAGVSSYEQYF
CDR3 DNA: TGCAGTGCTAGTCGGGCGGGGGTTAGCTCCTACGAGCAGTACTTC

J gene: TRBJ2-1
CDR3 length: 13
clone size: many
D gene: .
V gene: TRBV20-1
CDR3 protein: CSAVTQDYNEQFF
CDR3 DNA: TGCAGTGCCGTAACTCAGGACTACAATGAGCAGTTCTTC

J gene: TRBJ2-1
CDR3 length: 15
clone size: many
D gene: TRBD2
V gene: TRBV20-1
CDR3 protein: CSARDTGGIDNEQFF
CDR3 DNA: TGCAGTGCTAGAGATACGGGGGGAATCGACAATGAGCAGTTCTTC

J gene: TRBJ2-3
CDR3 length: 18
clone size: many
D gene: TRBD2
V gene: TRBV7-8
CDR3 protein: CASSYSGTSLSSTDTQYF
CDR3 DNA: TGTGCCAGCAGCTACTCCGGGACTAGCCTCAGTAGCACAGATACGCAGTATTTT

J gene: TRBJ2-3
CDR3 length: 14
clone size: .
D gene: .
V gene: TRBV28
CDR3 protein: CASSFTASTDTQYF
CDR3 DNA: TGTGCCAGCAGTTTCACAGCTAGCACAGATACGCAGTATTTT